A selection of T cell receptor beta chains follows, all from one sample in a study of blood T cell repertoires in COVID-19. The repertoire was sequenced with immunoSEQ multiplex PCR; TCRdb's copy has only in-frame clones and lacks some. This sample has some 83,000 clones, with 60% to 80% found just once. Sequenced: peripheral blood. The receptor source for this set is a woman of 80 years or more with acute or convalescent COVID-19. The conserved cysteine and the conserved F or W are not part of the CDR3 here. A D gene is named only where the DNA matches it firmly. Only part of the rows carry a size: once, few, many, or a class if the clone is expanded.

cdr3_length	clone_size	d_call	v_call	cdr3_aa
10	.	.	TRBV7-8	ASSLQNTEAF
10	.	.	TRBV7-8	ASSFRTGKLF
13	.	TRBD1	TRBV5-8	ASSLSGQGDEKLF
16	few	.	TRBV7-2	ASSSRQLSRLITGELF
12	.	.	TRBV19	ASSLNRVLYGYT
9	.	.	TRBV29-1	SFRDTGELF
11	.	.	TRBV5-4	ASSLDRNYGYT
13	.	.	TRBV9	ASSGRTPRGYGYT
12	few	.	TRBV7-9	ASTPGGMNTEAF
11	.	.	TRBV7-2	ASSTPTPSGYT
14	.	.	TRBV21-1	ASSSPGTEIGNTIY
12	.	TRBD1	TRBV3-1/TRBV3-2	ASSTTGGNYGYT
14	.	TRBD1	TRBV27	ASSSRRGLAKESYT
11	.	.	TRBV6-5	ASSYSSGETQY
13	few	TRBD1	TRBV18	ASSPKGTALYGYT